This T cell receptor beta chain was captured in a study of Graves' ophthalmopathy and Graves' hyperthyroidism. The authors diagnosed from clinical symptoms, serum thyroxine, TRAb, thyroid ultrasound and orbital computed tomography. The study amplified TCR beta CDR3 regions using RNA transcripts. Second-round multiplex PCR came after a first-round RT-PCR that employed HTBI primers. TCRdb processed the multiplex PCR reads anew with MiXCR; each CDR3 protein has one entry. There are 400,000 to 500,000 distinct CDR3 sequences in the sample; around a fifth occur only once, and under 3.5% lies in the top ten. CDR3 length equals 18 residues. J gave up 8 bases and V 2 bases, and 20 bases lay outside the gene matches. There are many counts of this clonotype.

Sample: peripheral blood. This chain uses TRBV12-3 or TRBV12-4 with TRBJ1-2; TRBD1 agrees at 7 bases. The source of this sequence is a woman aged 18-29 years with stable Graves' hyperthyroidism. The CDR3 DNA sequence: TGTGCCAGCAGTTTACGGCCCCTAGGTCGGGACAGTTCCGTGGGCTACACCTTC. It specifies CASSLRPLGRDSSVGYTF.